This is a list of T cell receptor beta chains from one sample in a study of shared clonotypes between healthy human individuals. Profiled with immunoSEQ multiplex PCR; TCRdb holds only in-frame clones, not every one. The data contain roughly 1.4 million clones, less than 99% of them singletons. The sequencing input was naive CD4+ T cells sorted from blood. These receptors all stem from a man aged 30-40 years in good health. Both conserved end residues are part of each CDR3. D genes are given only for firm matches.

J | D | V | CDR3 | DNA
TRBJ2-5 | NA | TRBV14 | CASSQALGSQETQYF | TGTGCCAGCAGCCAAGCGCTGGGCAGTCAAGAGACCCAGTACTTC
TRBJ2-7 | TRBD2 | TRBV6-1 | CASSATWTSGSNEQYF | TGTGCCAGCAGTGCAACCTGGACTAGCGGGAGTAACGAGCAGTACTTC
TRBJ2-5 | NA | TRBV7-8 | CASSMGHQETQYF | TGTGCCAGCAGCATGGGACATCAAGAGACCCAGTACTTC
TRBJ2-6 | TRBD1 | TRBV28 | CASSFRTGDHTVSGANVLTF | TGTGCCAGCAGTTTCCGGACAGGGGATCACACTGTCTCTGGGGCCAACGTCCTGACTTTC
TRBJ2-1 | TRBD2 | TRBV2 | CASSGTGLAGNNEQFF | TGTGCCAGCAGTGGAACAGGACTAGCGGGAAACAATGAGCAGTTCTTC
TRBJ1-3 | NA | TRBV19 | CASNRDRSGNTIYF | TGTGCCAGTAACCGAGACAGAAGTGGAAACACCATATATTTT
TRBJ2-7 | NA | TRBV28 | CASRDIGTGYEQYF | TGTGCCAGCAGAGATATCGGGACGGGTTACGAGCAGTACTTC
TRBJ2-7 | NA | TRBV10-1 | CASNGSNVLDDRFYEQYF | TGCGCCAGCAATGGAAGTAACGTCTTGGATGACAGGTTCTACGAGCAGTACTTC
TRBJ1-3 | NA | TRBV7-2 | CASSGDRRANTIYF | TGTGCCAGCAGTGGGGACCGGCGAGCAAACACCATATATTTT
TRBJ2-1 | TRBD2 | TRBV11-1 | CASSYTSGRVGNEQFF | TGTGCCAGCAGCTACACTAGCGGGAGAGTGGGCAATGAGCAGTTCTTC
TRBJ2-2 | TRBD2 | TRBV11-2 | CASSYRLAGVTGELFF | TGTGCCAGCAGTTATCGACTAGCGGGAGTCACCGGGGAGCTGTTTTTT
TRBJ1-4 | NA | TRBV4-1 | CASSQDLALEKLFF | TGCGCCAGCAGCCAAGATCTTGCTCTTGAAAAACTGTTTTTT
TRBJ1-5 | NA | TRBV5-6 | CASSNLGRPEQPQHF | TGTGCCAGCAGCAACCTGGGACGTCCGGAACAGCCCCAGCATTTT
TRBJ2-7 | TRBD1 | TRBV4-2 | CASSRRGPDEQYF | TGTGCCAGCAGCCGCAGGGGGCCGGACGAGCAGTACTTC
TRBJ2-2 | TRBD2 | TRBV2 | CASSVSLAGTGELFF | TGTGCCAGCAGTGTTTCCCTAGCGGGGACCGGGGAGCTGTTTTTT
TRBJ1-1 | TRBD1 | TRBV10-3 | CAARGTVNTEAFF | TGTGCCGCCCGTGGGACAGTAAACACTGAAGCTTTCTTT
TRBJ2-5 | TRBD1 | TRBV5-1 | CASSHGQDGTQYF | TGCGCCAGCAGCCACGGACAGGACGGGACCCAGTACTTC
TRBJ2-4 | NA | TRBV19 | CASSIQGLAKNIQYF | TGTGCCAGTAGTATACAGGGGTTAGCCAAAAACATTCAGTACTTC
TRBJ1-2 | TRBD1 | TRBV5-1 | CASSLGQGRHYGYTF | TGCGCCAGCAGCTTAGGACAGGGGCGACACTATGGCTACACCTTC
TRBJ2-7 | NA | TRBV29-1 | CSVGGQNYEQYF | TGCAGCGTTGGGGGACAAAACTACGAGCAGTACTTC
TRBJ2-1 | TRBD1 | TRBV5-6 | CASSSISGQGYNEQFF | TGTGCCAGCAGCTCCATTTCGGGACAGGGGTACAATGAGCAGTTCTTC
TRBJ2-7 | TRBD2 | TRBV5-1 | CASSLGGLALQYF | TGCGCCAGCAGCTTGGGCGGACTAGCGCTGCAGTACTTC
TRBJ2-2 | NA | TRBV27 | CASRFGRGSAGELFF | TGTGCCAGCAGATTCGGACGAGGGTCGGCCGGGGAGCTGTTTTTT
TRBJ2-5 | NA | TRBV27 | CASSPRRGGLPRETQYF | TGTGCCAGCAGCCCCCGTCGTGGGGGACTTCCTCGTGAGACCCAGTACTTC
TRBJ1-5 | NA | TRBV2 | CASSAGNQPQHF | TGTGCCAGCAGTGCAGGGAATCAGCCCCAGCATTTT
TRBJ1-5 | NA | TRBV2 | CASSGPSTGLHNQPQHF | TGTGCCAGCAGTGGTCCCTCAACGGGGCTTCACAATCAGCCCCAGCATTTT
TRBJ2-1 | NA | TRBV2 | CARTGDQRSLSYNEQFF | TGTGCCAGGACGGGGGACCAGCGGAGCCTCTCCTACAATGAGCAGTTCTTC
TRBJ2-2 | NA | TRBV9 | CASSVAGNTGELFF | TGTGCCAGCAGCGTAGCCGGAAACACCGGGGAGCTGTTTTTT